The 19 T cell receptor beta chains in this list originate from one sample, sequenced in a study of blood T cell repertoires in COVID-19 (dated by TCRdb to between 2020 and 2021). The receptor library was made with the immunoSEQ multiplex PCR assay. TCRdb obtained this table from immuneACCESS and retained in-frame rearrangements with V and J assigned. These tables miss some clones; where compared with another copy, unresolved V genes account for less than half of the shortfall, and the remainder is unexplained. The sample has 150,000 to 180,000 clones on record, 60% to 85% of them singletons. The ten largest account for 1.5% to 2% of the sample. Sequenced: peripheral blood. All receptors derive from an elderly man with acute or convalescent COVID-19.

The rearrangement links TRBV18 to TRBJ2-6, with D tentatively TRBD2 (5 bases). Trimming pared 2 bases from V and 0 bases from J, leaving 8 bases between. This CDR3 is built from 16 residues. Looked up from germline, CDR1 is KGHSH and CDR2 is LQKENI. CDR3 nucleotides: TGTGCCAGCTCACCAGGCGGGCGCTCTGGGGCCAACGTCCTGACTTTC. It codes for CASSPGGRSGANVLTF.

This clone was found a few times. This chain uses TRBV18 with TRBJ1-5, with D perhaps matching TRBD1 (6 bases). The CDR3 is made up of 14 amino acids. The V gene's germline CDR1 is KGHSH and CDR2 LQKENI. Between the trimmed V and J ends, which lost 6 bases and 3 bases, there was a span of 12 bases. Here the CDR3 DNA reads TGTGCCAGCTCGTACGGACAGCTCAATCAGCCCCAGCATTTT. As protein: CASSYGQLNQPQHF.

The CDR3 DNA sequence: TGTGCCAGCAGTTCCCCCGGGACAGGGGGCCACGAGCAGTACGTC. Translation gives CASSSPGTGGHEQYV. The V call is TRBV28, the J call TRBJ2-7, with 12 nucleotides matching TRBD1. The V gene end was trimmed by 4 bases and the J gene end by 5 bases; junction bases not matched to a gene: 6. Germline values: CDR1 MDHEN, CDR2 SYDVKM. CDR3 size: 15 residues.

The J gene is TRBJ1-6, the V gene TRBV5-6, with TRBD1 matching 10 bases. The germline V gene has CDR1 SGHDT and CDR2 YYEEEE. The CDR3 length is 16 residues. V shed 4 bases, J shed 7 bases, and the junction held 8 bases outside the gene matches. In DNA, the CDR3 is TGTGCCAGCAGCCTCTGGACAGGGGGTAACAATTCACCCCTCCACTTT. This sequence encodes CASSLWTGGNNSPLHF.

This clone has only a few counts. The gene calls are TRBV6-1 and TRBJ1-3; tentatively, D is TRBD1 (5 bases). This CDR3 has 14 amino acids. Trimming removed 1 base from V and 7 bases from J, with 11 bases in between. The germline gives CDR1 MNHNS, CDR2 SASEGT. CDR3 amino acids: CASSEGAGGNTIYF. CDR3 DNA: TGTGCCAGCAGTGAAGGTGCCGGGGGGAACACCATATATTTT.

Worth noting for this clone: Other DNA sequences in this specimen translate into the identical CDR3. The chain combines TRBV5-1 with TRBJ2-1; 9 bases match TRBD1. V was pared by 4 bases and J by 4 bases, with 3 bases of the junction left unmatched. Germline V gene data show CDR1 as SGHRS and CDR2 as YFSETQ. The CDR3 extends over 14 amino acids. The CDR3 region is CASSPGQGYNEQFF. For the CDR3, the DNA is TGCGCCAGCAGCCCGGGACAGGGATACAATGAGCAGTTCTTC.

The V gene is TRBV6-2 or TRBV6-3, the J gene TRBJ2-5; D may be TRBD2 (6 bases). Trimming shortened V by 4 bases and J by 5 bases, and 14 bases separated the two germline ends. The CDR3 length is 14 residues. Germline lookup yields CDR1 MNHEY and CDR2 SVGEGT. In DNA form, the CDR3 reads TGTGCCAGCAGTTCCCAGGACTACTCCGAGACCCAGTACTTC. It yields the protein CASSSQDYSETQYF.

This rearrangement joins TRBV7-9 to TRBJ1-2; D is possibly TRBD1 (6 bases). The CDR3 has 14 residues. Trimming cost V 5 bases and J 8 bases, with 18 bases left between them. Germline V gives CDR1 SEHNR, CDR2 FQNEAQ (reference sequence). The CDR3, as DNA: TGTGCCAGCAGCCTACGGACAGCCCGGCGGGGCTACACCTTC. It codes for CASSLRTARRGYTF. Filled out from reference TRBV7-9 and TRBJ1-2, the complete variable domain reads DTGVSQNPRHKITKRGQNVTFRCDPISEHNRLYWYRQTLGQGPEFLTYFQNEAQLEKSRLLSDRFSAERPKGSFSTLEIQRTEQGDSAMYLCASSLRTARRGYTFGSGTRLTVV.

The chain recombines TRBV29-1 with TRBJ1-2; 8 bases are shared with TRBD1. Unmatched junction bases numbered 8, after V lost 4 bases and J lost 7 bases. Germline-derived CDR1 and CDR2 are SQVTM and ANQGSEA. The CDR3 runs 13 residues. CDR3: CSVVAGGGSGYTF. CDR3 nucleotide sequence: TGCAGCGTTGTCGCAGGGGGCGGGAGTGGCTACACCTTC.

This clone was observed once. CDR3: CASSLADSYGYTF. CDR3 sequence (DNA): TGCGCCAGCAGCTTGGCTGACAGTTATGGCTACACCTTC. The chain carries TRBV5-1 and TRBJ1-2, with TRBD1 as a possible D gene (5 bases). Germline assignment: CDR1 SGHRS and CDR2 YFSETQ. The CDR3 extends over 13 amino acids. The germline V and J ends were trimmed by 0 bases and 5 bases, with 8 bases remaining between them.

The genes are TRBV19 and TRBJ2-2; D is possibly TRBD1 (5 bases). V lost 0 bases and J lost 7, with 18 bases in between. Germline loops: CDR1 LNHDA, CDR2 SQIVND (reference sequence). The CDR3 has 17 amino acids. CDR3 sequence reads: CASSIDDWGRRYGELFF. Here the CDR3 DNA reads TGTGCCAGTAGTATAGACGACTGGGGCAGACGCTACGGGGAGCTGTTTTTT.

The chain links TRBV6-5 to TRBJ2-3; D is perhaps TRBD2 (5 bases). The V end lost 0 bases, the J end lost 0 bases, and 7 bases lay between the germline ends. Germline V CDR1 and CDR2: MNHEY, SVGAGI. The CDR3 loop spans 15 amino acids. The CDR3 DNA reads as TGTGCCAGCAGTTACTCTGAGGGCAGCACAGATACGCAGTATTTT. This encodes CASSYSEGSTDTQYF.

The chain recombines TRBV4-1 with TRBJ1-2; 9 nucleotides align to TRBD1. Germline CDR1 reads MGHRA; CDR2 reads YSYEKL. Trimming removed 4 bases from V and 4 bases from J; junction bases left unmatched: 7. CDR3 length: 15 residues. The CDR3 region is CASSPGQGPTYGYTF. CDR3 sequence (DNA): TGCGCCAGCAGCCCGGGACAGGGCCCCACCTATGGCTACACCTTC.

In its sample, this clone was seen a few times. The gene calls are TRBV6-1 and TRBJ2-7; the match to TRBD2 covers 7 bases. Trimming at V came to 6 bases and at J to 0 bases, leaving 8 bases not matched to a gene. Germline V CDR1 and CDR2: MNHNS, SASEGT. The CDR3 runs to 15 residues. This chain's CDR3 is CASRTGTTSSYEQYF. As DNA, the CDR3 is TGTGCCAGCAGAACTGGGACTACCAGCTCCTACGAGCAGTACTTC.

This clone was recorded once. The chain couples TRBV19 to TRBJ1-2, with 7 bases lining up with TRBD1. The CDR3 length is 14 residues. With 5 bases clipped from V and 2 bases from J, the junction kept 5 bases outside the gene matches. CDR1 is LNHDA and CDR2 is SQIVND in the germline V gene (reference sequence). CDR3 DNA sequence: TGTGCCAGTAGTCCGACAGGGACGAACTATGGCTACACCTTC. Protein product: CASSPTGTNYGYTF.

The rearrangement joins TRBV29-1 to TRBJ1-1; the D gene is possibly TRBD1 (6 bases). Trimming shortened V by 2 bases and J by 5 bases, and 12 bases separated the two germline ends. CDR1 is SQVTM and CDR2 is ANQGSEA in the germline V gene. The CDR3 length is 13 residues. CDR3 in DNA: TGCAGCGTTGAATCGGGGCAGGGGACTGAAGCTTTCTTT. This gives the protein CSVESGQGTEAFF.

The J gene is TRBJ1-4, the V gene TRBV20-1, with TRBD1 matching 8 bases. Germline-derived CDR1 and CDR2 are DFQATT and SNEGSKA (reference sequence). The CDR3 extends over 17 amino acids. J gave up 1 base and V 3 bases, and 10 bases lay outside the gene matches. Written as DNA, the CDR3 is TGCAGTGCTAGTATCCCTACAGGGGGGTTAACTAATGAAAAACTGTTTTTT. Protein product: CSASIPTGGLTNEKLFF.

The chain combines TRBV12-5 with TRBJ2-5; maybe TRBD1 (6 bases). Germline CDR1 and CDR2: LGHNT and FRNRAP. This CDR3 has 12 residues. Trimming stripped 4 bases from V and 4 bases from J, with 7 bases between. CDR3 in DNA: TGTGCTAGTGGTTACAGGGCAGAGACCCAGTACTTC. Protein sequence: CASGYRAETQYF.

The gene calls are TRBV18 and TRBJ2-1, with 11 bases matching TRBD2. This CDR3 has 15 residues. CDR1 is KGHSH, CDR2 LQKENI, per germline. J was trimmed by 7 bases and V by 0 bases; bases with no gene match: 2. CDR3 in DNA: TGTGCCAGCTCACCACCTAGCGGGGGGGCTAATGAGCAGTTCTTC. It is translated as CASSPPSGGANEQFF. Together with reference TRBV18 and TRBJ2-1, the CDR3 gives the full variable domain: NAGVMQNPRHLVRRRGQEARLRCSPMKGHSHVYWYRQLPEEGLKFMVYLQKENIIDESGMPKERFSAEFPKEGPSILRIQQVVRGDSAAYFCASSPPSGGANEQFFGPGTRLTVL.